One sample yielded the 20 T cell receptor beta chains listed below, sequenced in a study of long-term antiretroviral therapy in people with HIV. An immunoSEQ assay, version v3.0, was performed at survey level. Using immunoSEQ multiplex PCR, the repertoire was profiled, and TCRdb retains in-frame clones only, with some absent. The sample lists more than 20,000 clones, less than 85% seen once, with about a tenth in the top ten. The specimen comprised unsorted PBMCs, sampled 2.3 years after starting antiretroviral therapy. The receptor set was obtained from a man in his forties with HIV.

This sequence joins TRBV2 and TRBJ2-3, with D perhaps matching TRBD1 or TRBD2 (7 bases each). Germline loops: CDR1 SNHLY, CDR2 FYNNEI. V lost 7 bases, J lost 1 base, and 9 bases lay in between. The length of the CDR3 is 13 residues. As DNA, the CDR3 is TGTGCCAGCACAGGGGGGGGCACAGATACGCAGTATTTT. Residues: CASTGGGTDTQYF.

V usage is TRBV7-3 and J usage is TRBJ2-3; the D gene is possibly TRBD2 (5 bases). This CDR3 region has 13 residues. V lost 4 bases to trimming and J lost 2 bases, with 7 bases between them. From germline, CDR1 is SGHTA and CDR2 FQGTGA. This chain's CDR3 is CASSSGSTDTQYF. The CDR3 nucleotides are TGTGCCAGCAGCTCGGGATCCACAGATACGCAGTATTTT.

The chain has TRBV18 and TRBJ2-1; D gene unclear. The germline V gene has CDR1 KGHSH and CDR2 LQKENI. This CDR3 is built from 13 residues. V lost 1 base, J lost 12 bases, and 13 bases lay in between. CDR3 DNA: TGTGCCAGCTCACCACAATCGGCAGAAGGGCAGTTCTTC. Protein: CASSPQSAEGQFF. The full variable domain, in which reference TRBV18 and TRBJ2-1 provide the parts outside the CDR3, is NAGVMQNPRHLVRRRGQEARLRCSPMKGHSHVYWYRQLPEEGLKFMVYLQKENIIDESGMPKERFSAEFPKEGPSILRIQQVVRGDSAAYFCASSPQSAEGQFFGPGTRLTVL.

The chain uses TRBV7-6 and TRBJ1-3; 7 bases map to TRBD1. Germline lookup yields CDR1 SGHVS and CDR2 FNYEAQ. The CDR3 length is 17 residues. With V trimmed by 2 bases and J by 0 bases, 7 bases remained unmatched. CDR3 sequence reads: CASSLWDSTSSGNTIYF. CDR3 DNA: TGTGCCAGCAGCTTATGGGACAGCACCTCCTCTGGAAACACCATATATTTT.

The gene calls are TRBV6-1 and TRBJ1-2; 9 nucleotides align to TRBD1. Per germline, CDR1 MNHNS and CDR2 SASEGT. The CDR3 has 15 residues. The junction had 9 bases not matched to a gene; V was cut back by 5 bases and J by 5 bases. The CDR3 coding sequence is TGTGCCAGCAGTATTGGGACAGGGACGTCATATGGCTACACCTTC. It translates to CASSIGTGTSYGYTF.

J is TRBJ2-2 and V is TRBV7-9, with TRBD1 matching 7 bases. CDR3 length: 15 amino acids. The germline V gene encodes CDR1 SEHNR and CDR2 FQNEAQ (reference sequence). Trimming at V came to 5 bases and at J to 5 bases, leaving 8 bases not matched to a gene. The CDR3 DNA reads TGTGCCAGCAGCCCAGTGACAGGGAATACCGGGGAGCTGTTTTTT. Protein product: CASSPVTGNTGELFF. Based on the CDR3 plus reference TRBV7-9 and TRBJ2-2, the full variable domain is DTGVSQNPRHKITKRGQNVTFRCDPISEHNRLYWYRQTLGQGPEFLTYFQNEAQLEKSRLLSDRFSAERPKGSFSTLEIQRTEQGDSAMYLCASSPVTGNTGELFFGEGSRLTVL.

The V gene is TRBV7-2, the J gene TRBJ2-7; D is unresolved. The V and J ends lost 3 bases and 3 bases respectively, with 6 bases between them. The CDR3 contains 12 residues. Germline V lookup: CDR1 SGHTA, CDR2 FQGNSA. Here the CDR3 reads CASSLAFYEQYF. The DNA of the CDR3 is TGTGCCAGCAGCTTGGCCTTCTACGAGCAGTACTTC. Full variable domain (missing parts from reference TRBV7-2 and TRBJ2-7): GAGVSQSPSNKVTEKGKDVELRCDPISGHTALYWYRQSLGQGLEFLIYFQGNSAPDKSGLPSDRFSAERTGGSVSTLTIQRTQQEDSAVYLCASSLAFYEQYFGPGTRLTVT.

The rearrangement joins TRBV19 to TRBJ1-2, with unresolved D. Per germline, CDR1 LNHDA and CDR2 SQIVND (reference sequence). Trimming pared 2 bases from V and 3 bases from J, leaving 16 bases between. This CDR3 has 16 amino acids. The DNA of the CDR3 is TGTGCCAGTAGTATAAGTATGGGCGAAGTCTACTATGGCTACACCTTC. It translates to CASSISMGEVYYGYTF.

The chain uses TRBV5-5 and TRBJ2-7, with D perhaps being TRBD1 or TRBD2 (5 bases each). The germline V gene has CDR1 SGHKS and CDR2 YYEKEE (reference sequence). The ends were cut back, 0 bases at V and 3 bases at J, with 13 bases in the middle. The CDR3 has 15 amino acids. CDR3 residues: CASSLGGELGYEQYF. In DNA form, the CDR3 reads TGTGCCAGCAGCTTGGGAGGGGAACTGGGCTACGAGCAGTACTTC.

The chain has TRBV6-5 and TRBJ1-2, with 7 nucleotides matching TRBD1. The V gene end was trimmed by 0 bases and the J gene end by 4 bases; junction bases not matched to a gene: 5. Per germline, CDR1 MNHEY and CDR2 SVGAGI. The CDR3 has 15 residues. This CDR3 reads CASSYSGRGAYGYTF. The CDR3 DNA sequence: TGTGCCAGCAGTTACTCTGGCAGGGGGGCCTATGGCTACACCTTC.

There are a few counts of this clone. This chain's CDR3 is CASSQVYLAGASYEQYF. The CDR3 nucleotides read TGCGCCAGCAGCCAAGTCTATCTAGCGGGAGCCTCCTACGAGCAGTACTTC. The V and J genes are TRBV4-1 and TRBJ2-7, with 10 bases identical to TRBD2. The trim removed 1 base at V and 0 bases at J, leaving 6 bases unmatched. The germline gives CDR1 MGHRA, CDR2 YSYEKL. This CDR3 comprises 17 residues.

The V and J genes are TRBV11-2 and TRBJ2-3; tentatively, D is TRBD2 (6 bases). The germline gives CDR1 SGHAT, CDR2 FQNNGV. Trimming took 2 bases from V and 1 from J, leaving 13 bases between them. This CDR3 region has 16 residues. The chain's CDR3 is CASSLWGGMGTDTQYF. CDR3 sequence (DNA): TGTGCCAGCAGCTTATGGGGCGGGATGGGCACAGATACGCAGTATTTT.

This sequence joins TRBV18 and TRBJ1-1, with D unresolved. The germline V and J ends were trimmed by 0 bases and 0 bases, with 8 bases remaining between them. CDR1 is KGHSH, CDR2 LQKENI, per germline. The CDR3 is 15 amino acids. The CDR3, as DNA: TGTGCCAGCTCACCACCATCTCGGGTGAACACTGAAGCTTTCTTT. Translated, it gives CASSPPSRVNTEAFF.

This sequence joins TRBV6-5 and TRBJ2-3; possibly TRBD1 for D (6 bases). Trimming took 9 bases from V and 0 from J, leaving 16 bases between them. In germline, CDR1 is MNHEY, CDR2 SVGAGI. This CDR3 is 15 amino acids long. The CDR3 region has the DNA TGTGCCAGTAAACTTACAGGGAGCAGCACAGATACGCAGTATTTT. This codes for CASKLTGSSTDTQYF.

The genes are TRBV6-5 and TRBJ2-7, with D possibly matching TRBD2 (6 bases). CDR3 length equals 15 residues. The V gene's germline CDR1 is MNHEY and CDR2 SVGAGI. Trimming pared 9 bases from V and 6 bases from J, leaving 24 bases between. The CDR3 region is CASRRAGEGSLEQYF. DNA of the CDR3: TGTGCCAGTCGGAGGGCAGGTGAAGGGTCGCTCGAGCAGTACTTC.

The rearrangement uses TRBV30 and TRBJ1-1, with D unclear. The CDR3 is 13 amino acids. Trimming removed 7 bases from V and 5 bases from J, with 17 bases in between. CDR1 and CDR2 (germline): GTSNPN, SVGIG (reference sequence). The CDR3 sequence is CALSPLEWTEAFF. The CDR3 nucleotides are TGTGCCTTGTCCCCGTTAGAGTGGACTGAAGCTTTCTTT. Full variable domain (rest looked up from reference TRBV30 and TRBJ1-1): SQTIHQWPATLVQPVGSPLSLECTVEGTSNPNLYWYRQAAGRGLQLLFYSVGIGQISSEVPQNLSASRPQDRQFILSSKKLLLSDSGFYLCALSPLEWTEAFFGQGTRLTVV.

The chain employs TRBV18 and TRBJ2-2, with TRBD1 matching over 7 bases. This CDR3 spans 16 amino acids. The J segment lost 6 bases and the V segment lost 1 base, leaving 8 bases of the junction unmatched. The V gene's germline CDR1 is KGHSH and CDR2 LQKENI. CDR3 region: CASSPQQGELPGELFF. The CDR3 region has the DNA TGTGCCAGCTCACCACAGCAGGGGGAATTACCCGGGGAGCTGTTTTTT.

The chain links TRBV5-1 to TRBJ2-7, with D possibly matching TRBD1 (7 bases). The V gene's germline CDR1 is SGHRS and CDR2 YFSETQ. V was cut by 2 bases and J by 3 bases, with 18 bases left in between. The CDR3 runs 16 residues. The CDR3 nucleotides are TGCGCCAGCAGCTTACAGGGGACTCCTGGAGACTACGAGCAGTACTTC. This encodes CASSLQGTPGDYEQYF. Using reference TRBV5-1 and TRBJ2-7 for the parts outside the CDR3, the full variable domain is KAGVTQTPRYLIKTRGQQVTLSCSPISGHRSVSWYQQTPGQGLQFLFEYFSETQRNKGNFPGRFSGRQFSNSRSEMNVSTLELGDSALYLCASSLQGTPGDYEQYFGPGTRLTVT.

The rearrangement uses TRBV11-3 and TRBJ2-7; 8 bases line up with TRBD2. Germline CDR1 is SGHNT and CDR2 is YENEEA. V was pared by 0 bases and J by 6 bases, with 7 bases of the junction left unmatched. The CDR3 length is 15 residues. The CDR3 protein is CASSLDGTSRGEQYF. The CDR3, as DNA: TGTGCCAGCAGCTTAGATGGGACTAGTCGCGGCGAGCAGTACTTC.

The chain joins TRBV5-1 to TRBJ1-1; D gene uncertain. Per germline, CDR1 SGHRS and CDR2 YFSETQ. This CDR3 comprises 15 residues. Trimming shortened V by 4 bases and J by 0 bases, and 13 bases separated the two germline ends. The CDR3 DNA sequence: TGCGCCAGCAGCCCCCGAACCGGTATGAACACTGAAGCTTTCTTT. It encodes CASSPRTGMNTEAFF.